The following is a T cell receptor (beta chain) sequence with its context. These data are taken from a study of cytomegalovirus exposure and HLA in healthy donors. Germline CDR1 reads MGHRA; CDR2 reads YSYEKL. CDR3 length: 15 amino acids. Trimming took 4 bases from V and 2 from J, leaving 13 bases between them. The primer mix had 60 Vbeta and 13 Jbeta primers. Produced via immunoSEQ multiplex PCR; TCRdb's table is partial and in-frame only. The data contain about 170,000 clones, around 74% of them singletons. Sequenced material: PBMCs. This chain connects TRBV4-1 to TRBJ2-3; D is possibly TRBD2 (7 bases). The receptor was isolated from a female donor in good health and CMV-seronegative. In nucleotides, the CDR3 is TGCGCCAGCAGCCGAATGGGGGGGCTCACAGATACGCAGTATTTT. Protein: CASSRMGGLTDTQYF.